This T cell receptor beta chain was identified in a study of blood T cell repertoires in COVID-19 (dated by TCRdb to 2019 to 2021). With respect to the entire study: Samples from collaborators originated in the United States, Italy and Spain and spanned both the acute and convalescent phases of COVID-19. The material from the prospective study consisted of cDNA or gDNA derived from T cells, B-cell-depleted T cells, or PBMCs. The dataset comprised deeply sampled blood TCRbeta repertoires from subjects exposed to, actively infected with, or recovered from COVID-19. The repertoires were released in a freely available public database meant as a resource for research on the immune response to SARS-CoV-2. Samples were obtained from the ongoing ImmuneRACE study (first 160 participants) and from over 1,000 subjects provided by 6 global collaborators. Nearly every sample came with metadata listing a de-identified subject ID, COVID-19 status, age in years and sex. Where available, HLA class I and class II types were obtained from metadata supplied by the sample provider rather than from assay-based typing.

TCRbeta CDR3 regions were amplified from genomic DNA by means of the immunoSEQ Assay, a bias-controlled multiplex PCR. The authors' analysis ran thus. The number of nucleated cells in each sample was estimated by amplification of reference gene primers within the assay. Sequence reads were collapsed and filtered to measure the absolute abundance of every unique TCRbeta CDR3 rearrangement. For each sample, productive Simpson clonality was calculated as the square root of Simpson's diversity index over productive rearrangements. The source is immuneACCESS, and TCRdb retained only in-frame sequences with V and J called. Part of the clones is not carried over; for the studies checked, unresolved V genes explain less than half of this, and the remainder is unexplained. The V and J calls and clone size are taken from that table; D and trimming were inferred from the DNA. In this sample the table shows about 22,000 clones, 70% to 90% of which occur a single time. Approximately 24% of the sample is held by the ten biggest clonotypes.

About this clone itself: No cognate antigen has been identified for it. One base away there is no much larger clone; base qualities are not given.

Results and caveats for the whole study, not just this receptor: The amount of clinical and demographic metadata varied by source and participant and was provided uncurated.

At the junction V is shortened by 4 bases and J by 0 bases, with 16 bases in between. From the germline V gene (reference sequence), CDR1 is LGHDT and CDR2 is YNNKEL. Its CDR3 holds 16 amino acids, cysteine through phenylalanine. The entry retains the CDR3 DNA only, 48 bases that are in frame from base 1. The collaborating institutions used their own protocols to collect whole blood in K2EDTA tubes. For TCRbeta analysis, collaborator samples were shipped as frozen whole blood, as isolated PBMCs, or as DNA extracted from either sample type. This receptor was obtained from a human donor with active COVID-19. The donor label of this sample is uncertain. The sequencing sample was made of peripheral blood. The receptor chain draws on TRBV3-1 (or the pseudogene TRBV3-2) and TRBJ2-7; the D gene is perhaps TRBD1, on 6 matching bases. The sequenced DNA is TGTGCCAGCAGCCTCCTTTCGAGACAGGACTCCTACGAGCAGTACTTC. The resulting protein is CASSLLSRQDSYEQYF.